These 16 T cell receptor beta chains share one sample of origin, sequenced in a study of T-cell reconstitution after alpha-beta-depleted transplantation in children. Preparation of the TCRbeta library was carried out with unique molecular identifiers. TCRdb independently ran MiXCR on the PCR reads; one entry per CDR3 protein. The sample shows about 190,000 distinct CDR3 sequences, about 6.4% of them seen only once. The material was PBMCs from the stem cell graft donor, obtained from the stem cell graft. Every receptor here comes from a human donor who donated a stem cell graft to a child with Wiskott-Aldrich syndrome.

This clonotype was counted many times. The chain employs TRBV9 and TRBJ1-1; D is unclear. CDR1 is SGDLS, CDR2 YYNGEE, per germline. The CDR3 sequence is 16 residues long. The V end was cut by 4 bases, the J end by 3 bases, with 19 bases between. CDR3 in DNA: TGTGCCAGCAGCCCAATGAGCGGTAGTGTGGACACTGAAGCTTTCTTT. Protein: CASSPMSGSVDTEAFF.

This clonotype was recorded many times. This rearrangement joins TRBV6-5 to TRBJ1-5; D unresolved. V was shortened by 5 bases and J by 3 bases, with 5 bases between the two germline ends. The CDR3 totals 12 residues. Germline CDR1 reads MNHEY; CDR2 reads SVGAGI. CDR3 protein: CASSRPNQPQHF. CDR3 sequence (DNA): TGTGCCAGCAGTCGGCCCAATCAGCCCCAGCATTTT.

This clonotype was detected many times. The V gene is TRBV5-1, the J gene TRBJ2-1; 10 positions match TRBD1. V shed 4 bases, J shed 3 bases, and the junction held 7 bases outside the gene matches. The CDR3 is 16 residues long. CDR1 SGHRS and CDR2 YFSETQ come from the germline V gene. As DNA, the CDR3 is TGCGCCAGCAGCGTAGGACAGGGGGGCTTCTACAATGAGCAGTTCTTC. Its protein is CASSVGQGGFYNEQFF.

This chain uses TRBV6-2 or TRBV6-3 with TRBJ2-7; D is uncertain. Germline CDR1 and CDR2: MNHEY and SVGEGT. With 6 bases removed from V and 4 bases from J, the gap between germline ends came to 13 bases. CDR3 length: 13 residues. CDR3 coding DNA: TGTGCCAGCAGCCTCCAGACGGATTACGAGCAGTACTTC. This translates into CASSLQTDYEQYF.

Many counts were recorded for this clonotype. J is TRBJ2-1 and V is TRBV20-1; D remains unclear. Germline CDR1 and CDR2: DFQATT and SNEGSKA (reference sequence). The ends were cut back, 5 bases at V and 5 bases at J, with 7 bases in the middle. This CDR3 is built from 11 residues. The CDR3 region is CSAVQHNEQFF. For the CDR3, the DNA is TGCAGTGCTGTACAGCACAATGAGCAGTTCTTC.

There are many counts of this clonotype. This sequence joins TRBV28 and TRBJ2-3; D unclear. Trimming cost V 5 bases and J 6 bases, with 15 bases left between them. This CDR3 contains 14 residues. Looked up from germline, CDR1 is MDHEN and CDR2 is SYDVKM. The CDR3, as DNA: TGTGCCAGCAGTCCCCCACTGGGGTCGGATACGCAGTATTTT. It translates to CASSPPLGSDTQYF.

Ten or more counts support this clonotype. The V and J genes are TRBV20-1 and TRBJ1-5; D ambiguous. The V gene's germline CDR1 is DFQATT and CDR2 SNEGSKA (reference sequence). Trimming removed 0 bases from V and 0 bases from J, with 6 bases in between. This CDR3 spans 14 amino acids. The CDR3 here is CSARDPISNQPQHF. In DNA form, the CDR3 reads TGCAGTGCTAGAGATCCGATTAGCAATCAGCCCCAGCATTTT.

This clonotype was seen repeatedly, ten times or more. The chain uses TRBV12-3 or TRBV12-4 and TRBJ2-7, with D possibly matching TRBD2 (6 bases). This CDR3 region has 14 residues. Trimming shortened V by 3 bases and J by 3 bases, and 12 bases separated the two germline ends. CDR3 region: CASSFAGGNYEQYF. Written as DNA, the CDR3 is TGTGCCAGCAGTTTTGCAGGCGGGAACTACGAGCAGTACTTC.

In its sample, this clonotype was seen many times. J is TRBJ2-7 and V is TRBV11-2; D is unresolved. CDR3 size: 12 residues. Germline loops: CDR1 SGHAT, CDR2 FQNNGV. Trimming pared 3 bases from V and 7 bases from J, leaving 10 bases between. CDR3 DNA: TGTGCCAGCAGCTTCTACTCAGAAGAGCAGTACTTC. Residues: CASSFYSEEQYF.

This clonotype was found a few times. The CDR3 reads CASRPRGMNTEAFF. The CDR3 region has the DNA TGTGCCAGCAGACCACGAGGTATGAACACTGAAGCTTTCTTT. This chain uses TRBV6-2 or TRBV6-3 with TRBJ1-1; unclear D gene. Deletions cut 6 bases from V and 0 bases from J, with 11 bases between. Germline CDR1 MNHEY, CDR2 SVGEGT. The CDR3 has 14 amino acids.

V usage is TRBV27 and J usage is TRBJ1-1; D is unresolved. There are 14 residues in the CDR3. Germline CDR1 reads MNHEY; CDR2 reads SMNVEV (reference sequence). Trimming shortened V by 5 bases and J by 6 bases, and 16 bases separated the two germline ends. The CDR3 loop is CASSTRGLSPEAFF. As DNA, the CDR3 is TGTGCCAGCAGTACCCGCGGACTAAGCCCTGAAGCTTTCTTT.

The sample holds many counts of this clonotype. The J gene is TRBJ2-5, the V gene TRBV21-1; TRBD2, as called in the table, went unchecked against the DNA. TRBV21-1 is a recognized pseudogene. This CDR3 is 15 amino acids long. The CDR3: CASSKEECPQETQYF. In DNA, the CDR3 is TGTGCCAGCAGCAAAGAGGAGTGCCCTCAAGAGACCCAGTACTTC.

This clonotype appeared many times. CDR3 region: CSASPLAGMSDTQYF. In DNA form, the CDR3 reads TGCAGTGCCAGCCCTTTAGCGGGAATGTCAGATACGCAGTATTTT. V and J are TRBV20-1 and TRBJ2-3, with 8 bases aligning to TRBD2. J was trimmed by 4 bases and V by 6 bases; bases with no gene match: 12. The length of the CDR3 is 15 residues. Germline CDR1 reads DFQATT; CDR2 reads SNEGSKA (reference sequence).

This clonotype was found a few times. The V and J genes are TRBV2 and TRBJ2-7; D possibly corresponds to TRBD1 (6 bases). Germline V gene data show CDR1 as SNHLY and CDR2 as FYNNEI. Between the trimmed V and J ends, which lost 6 bases and 1 base, there was a span of 22 bases. The CDR3 length is 17 residues. The CDR3 reads CASRSFNRGQQSYEQYF. In DNA form, the CDR3 reads TGTGCCAGCAGATCCTTTAATAGGGGACAACAATCCTACGAGCAGTACTTC.

There are many counts of this clonotype. V gene TRBV4-3 combines with J gene TRBJ1-1; D gene uncertain. This CDR3 contains 14 residues. Germline V gene data show CDR1 as LGHNA and CDR2 as YSLEER. V shed 0 bases and J shed 6 bases, with 11 bases lying between them. The CDR3 here is CASSQDFRMAEAFF. The CDR3, as DNA: TGCGCCAGCAGCCAAGACTTCCGGATGGCTGAAGCTTTCTTT.

In this sample, this clonotype turned up many times. The genes are TRBV7-2 and TRBJ2-1; TRBD2 aligns across 7 bases. In germline, CDR1 is SGHTA, CDR2 FQGNSA. The CDR3 is 15 residues long. Trimming took 4 bases from V and 4 from J; bases not matched to a gene: 7. This chain's CDR3 is CASSSNRAGYNEQFF. The CDR3 DNA sequence: TGTGCCAGCAGCTCCAATCGAGCGGGATACAATGAGCAGTTCTTC.